A selection of T cell receptor beta chains follows, all from one sample in a study of healthy donors' naive CD4 and CD8 T cells. TCRdb re-called the reads through MiXCR, storing one row per CDR3 protein. The sample includes approximately 180,000 distinct CDR3 sequences, nearly 75% of them seen just once. Sequencing was carried out using naive CD4+ and CD8+ T cells sorted from blood, pooled from several donors. All receptors derive from a pool of human donors in good health; the sample pools cells from several healthy donors. Each CDR3 is given with its conserved first and last residue. D genes are given only for firm matches. Size values are once, few and many counts, or a class for expanded clones, and some rows have none.

clone_size,v_call,j_call,d_call,cdr3_nt,cdr3_aa
NA,TRBV20-1,TRBJ2-3,NA,TGCAGTGCCGGAGCAGGGGCTAGTAGCACAGATACGCAGTATTTT,CSAGAGASSTDTQYF
few,TRBV5-4,TRBJ2-7,TRBD2,TGTGCCAGCAGCTTCGGGACTAGCGGGACTCTATACGAGCAGTACTTC,CASSFGTSGTLYEQYF
once,TRBV11-1,TRBJ2-1,NA,TGTGCCAGCAGCTTAGCGCGGGCTTCCTACAATGAGCAGTTCTTC,CASSLARASYNEQFF
NA,TRBV6-5,TRBJ1-2,NA,TGTGCCAGCAGTTACTCGATGTATAGACCCTATGGCTACACCTTC,CASSYSMYRPYGYTF
few,TRBV19,TRBJ2-1,TRBD1,TGTGCCAGTAGCCACGGGACAGTGCACAATGAGCAGTTCTTC,CASSHGTVHNEQFF
once,TRBV30,TRBJ2-3,TRBD2,TGTGCCTGGAGTGATAGCGGGAGTGGGGTTCGAGGCACAGATACGCAGTATTTT,CAWSDSGSGVRGTDTQYF
NA,TRBV29-1,TRBJ2-1,NA,TGCAGCTTTCTCGACAGCTCCTACAATGAGCAGTTCTTC,CSFLDSSYNEQFF
NA,TRBV6-5,TRBJ2-1,NA,TGTGCCAGCAGCATCGGGACTCACGGGGACAATGAGCAGTTCTTC,CASSIGTHGDNEQFF
NA,TRBV5-4,TRBJ2-3,TRBD1,TGTGCCAGCAGCATCAGGGGGCGGAGTACAGATACGCAGTATTTT,CASSIRGRSTDTQYF
few,TRBV19,TRBJ1-2,NA,TGTGCCAGTAGTATCGGGCTTCTCGCTGGCTACACCTTC,CASSIGLLAGYTF
NA,TRBV27,TRBJ2-1,NA,TGTGCCAGCAGTTTTCCCCGGGGTGGTGAGCAGTTCTTC,CASSFPRGGEQFF
NA,TRBV7-8,TRBJ2-7,TRBD2,TGTGCCAGCAGCTTAACCCGCGGGAGATTTTTGGAGCAGTACTTC,CASSLTRGRFLEQYF
NA,TRBV27,TRBJ1-2,NA,TGTGCCAGCAGTTCCGCCCTGGGTTTGCTTGGCTACACCTTC,CASSSALGLLGYTF
NA,TRBV11-2,TRBJ2-3,NA,TGTGCCAGCAGCTCAGAGGGGCCTAGCGTGTTAGATACGCAGTATTTT,CASSSEGPSVLDTQYF
NA,TRBV19,TRBJ2-2,TRBD1,TGTGCCAGTAGTCAACGGACAGGGGGCACGGTTCCTACCGGGGAGCTGTTTTTT,CASSQRTGGTVPTGELFF
NA,TRBV20-1,TRBJ2-3,NA,TGCAGTGCTAGAGACCCGCGGACAGATACGCAGTATTTT,CSARDPRTDTQYF
NA,TRBV6-5,TRBJ1-1,NA,TGTGCCAGCAGTACCGACATCGACCGTGAAGCTTTCTTT,CASSTDIDREAFF
NA,TRBV6-5,TRBJ2-1,NA,TGTGCCAGCAGAAGGATAACCACACACAATGAGCAGTTCTTC,CASRRITTHNEQFF
once,TRBV19,TRBJ2-3,NA,TGTGCCAGTAGTATAATTGCACCTTACACAGATACGCAGTATTTT,CASSIIAPYTDTQYF
NA,TRBV6-6,TRBJ1-6,NA,TGTGCCAGCAGTTACCCGGAGAATAATTCACCCCTCCACTTT,CASSYPENNSPLHF
NA,TRBV30,TRBJ1-5,TRBD1,TGTGCCTGGACCCCGGGACAGGGCGATCAGCCCCAGCATTTT,CAWTPGQGDQPQHF
few,TRBV6-4,TRBJ2-7,TRBD2,TGTGCCAGCAGTAGGGGACTAGCGGGAACCTACGAGCAGTACTTC,CASSRGLAGTYEQYF
NA,TRBV7-6,TRBJ2-3,TRBD2,TGTGCCAGCAGCCCGCCCTCGATCCTACTAGCGGGGAACACAGATACGCAGTATTTT,CASSPPSILLAGNTDTQYF
NA,TRBV29-1,TRBJ2-4,TRBD2,TGCAGCGTCAGGGACTATCTAGCCAAAAACATTCAGTACTTC,CSVRDYLAKNIQYF
few,TRBV6-5,TRBJ1-1,TRBD1,TGTGCCAGCAGTTACTCGGGGACAGGGGGTACTGAAGCTTTCTTT,CASSYSGTGGTEAFF
NA,TRBV30,TRBJ1-2,NA,TGTGCCTGGAGGTCAACCGCCCGGGACACCCACTATGGCTACACCTTC,CAWRSTARDTHYGYTF
NA,TRBV11-2,TRBJ1-2,NA,TGTGCCAGCAGCGCGAGAGTCCCAGGGAGGGATGGCTACACCTTC,CASSARVPGRDGYTF
NA,TRBV29-1,TRBJ1-2,NA,TGCAGCGTTGAAGATCTCGTAGGGTTTGGCTACACCTTC,CSVEDLVGFGYTF
few,TRBV27,TRBJ1-6,NA,TGTGCCAGCACATCCATCGTAACGTATAATTCACCCCTCCACTTT,CASTSIVTYNSPLHF
NA,TRBV6-1,TRBJ1-2,NA,TGTGCCAGCAGGTGGGGGGGCTATGGCTACACCTTC,CASRWGGYGYTF
NA,TRBV6-5,TRBJ2-3,TRBD2,TGTGCCAGCAGTTCGACTAGCGGACTCACAGATACGCAGTATTTT,CASSSTSGLTDTQYF
NA,TRBV29-1,TRBJ2-1,NA,TGCAGCGTTGAAGATCGGGCTAGCGCTTTCCGGGAGCAGTTCTTC,CSVEDRASAFREQFF
NA,TRBV12-3/TRBV12-4,TRBJ2-7,TRBD2,TGTGCCAGCAGTTTTAGCGGGAGTAGGTACGAGCAGTACTTC,CASSFSGSRYEQYF
NA,TRBV29-1,TRBJ2-3,TRBD2,TGCAGCGTTCAGGCGGGAGGCACAGATACGCAGTATTTT,CSVQAGGTDTQYF
once,TRBV19,TRBJ1-5,TRBD1,TGTGCCAGTAGTCTCAACCCGGACAGGTGGGTTCAGCCCCAGCATTTT,CASSLNPDRWVQPQHF
NA,TRBV6-6,TRBJ1-2,NA,TGTGCCAGCAGTCGACAGGTCTTAGTCCATGGCTACACCTTC,CASSRQVLVHGYTF
NA,TRBV29-1,TRBJ2-1,TRBD2,TGCAGCATGAGGACTAGCGGACACTACAATGAGCAGTTCTTC,CSMRTSGHYNEQFF
NA,TRBV29-1,TRBJ1-1,NA,TGCAGCGTTGATGGGCGGAATACTGAAGCTTTCTTT,CSVDGRNTEAFF
NA,TRBV24-1,TRBJ2-1,TRBD1,TGTGCCACCAGTGGACAGGGCCATGAGCAGTTCTTC,CATSGQGHEQFF
once,TRBV30,TRBJ1-6,NA,TGTGCCTGGAGTGTGCAGGGACGCGATTCACCCCTCCACTTT,CAWSVQGRDSPLHF
few,TRBV29-1,TRBJ2-2,NA,TGCAGCGTTGTGTTACTCCCCAACACCGGGGAGCTGTTTTTT,CSVVLLPNTGELFF
NA,TRBV30,TRBJ2-7,NA,TGTGCCTGGAGTGGGCTCCGCCGGGGGCGTGGCTACGAGCAGTACTTC,CAWSGLRRGRGYEQYF
NA,TRBV19,TRBJ1-1,NA,TGTGCCAGTAGTATAGTGATGGCGACTGAAGCTTTCTTT,CASSIVMATEAFF
few,TRBV29-1,TRBJ1-1,NA,TGCAGCGTTGCTACAAGTATCAACACTGAAGCTTTCTTT,CSVATSINTEAFF
NA,TRBV29-1,TRBJ1-2,TRBD1,TGCAGCGTTGTGGACAGGGATGTTGGCTACACCTTC,CSVVDRDVGYTF
few,TRBV29-1,TRBJ2-3,TRBD2,TGCAGCATAGAGGGACTAGCGGGGGACAGCACAGATACGCAGTATTTT,CSIEGLAGDSTDTQYF
NA,TRBV29-1,TRBJ2-3,NA,TGCAGCGTGACCGAATCCCCAGATACGCAGTATTTT,CSVTESPDTQYF
NA,TRBV29-1,TRBJ2-2,NA,TGCAGCGTGTCGACTCGACTTAACACCGGGGAGCTGTTTTTT,CSVSTRLNTGELFF
few,TRBV6-2/TRBV6-3,TRBJ2-5,NA,TGTGCCAGCAGTGGACGCCAAGAGACCCAGTACTTC,CASSGRQETQYF